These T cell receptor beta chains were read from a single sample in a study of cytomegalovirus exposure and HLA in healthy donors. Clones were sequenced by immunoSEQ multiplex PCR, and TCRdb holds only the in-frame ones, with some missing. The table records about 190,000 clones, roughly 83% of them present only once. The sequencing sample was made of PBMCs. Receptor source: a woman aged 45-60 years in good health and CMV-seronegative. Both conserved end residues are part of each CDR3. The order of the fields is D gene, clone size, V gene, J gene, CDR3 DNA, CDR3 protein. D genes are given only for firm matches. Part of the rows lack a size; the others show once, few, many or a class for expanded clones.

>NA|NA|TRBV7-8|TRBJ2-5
TGTGCCAGCAGCTTAGCGCGGTCAGGGTTAAGGGAGACCCAGTACTTC
CASSLARSGLRETQYF
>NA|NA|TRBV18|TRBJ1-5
TGTGCCAGCTCAGCTCAGGGGCACAATCAGCCCCAGCATTTT
CASSAQGHNQPQHF
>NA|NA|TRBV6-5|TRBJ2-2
TGTGCCAGCAGTAGACAGGAGTTGAACACCGGGGAGCTGTTTTTT
CASSRQELNTGELFF
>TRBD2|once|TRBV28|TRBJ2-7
TGTGCCAGCAGCCCCTCGGGAGCGGGAAGGTACGAGCAGTACTTC
CASSPSGAGRYEQYF
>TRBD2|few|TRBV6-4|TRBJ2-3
TGTGCCAGCAGTGAGGCGGGGGGGGGCACAGATACGCAGTATTTT
CASSEAGGGTDTQYF
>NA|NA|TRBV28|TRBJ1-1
TGTGCCAGCAGTTTTACCCCGGTGGTCACTGAAGCTTTCTTT
CASSFTPVVTEAFF
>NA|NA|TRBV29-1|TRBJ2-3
TGCAGCGTTGATCGGGACTATACGCAGTATTTT
CSVDRDYTQYF
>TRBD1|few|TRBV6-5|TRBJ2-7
TGTGCCAGCAGTTTCCCGGGACAGGGAGTCTACGAGCAGTACTTC
CASSFPGQGVYEQYF
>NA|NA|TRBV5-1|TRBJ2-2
TGCGCCAGCAGCCCTGTCGTTACCGGGGAGCTGTTTTTT
CASSPVVTGELFF
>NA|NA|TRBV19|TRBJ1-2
TGTGCCAGTAGTTTGAGGGATCGGTATGGCTACACCTTC
CASSLRDRYGYTF
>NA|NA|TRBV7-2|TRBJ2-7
TGTGCCAGCAGCGCGGCGGGGAGCGCCTACGAGCAGTACTTC
CASSAAGSAYEQYF
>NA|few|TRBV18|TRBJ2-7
TGTGCCAGCTCACCAGGTGGCCTCCCGTACGAGCAGTACTTC
CASSPGGLPYEQYF
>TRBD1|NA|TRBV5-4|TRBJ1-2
TGTGCCAGCAGCTTGGTGGCCGGGACAGGGTATGGCTACACCTTC
CASSLVAGTGYGYTF
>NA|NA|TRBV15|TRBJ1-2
TGTGCCACCAGGCACTCTAGATCTGGCTACACCTTC
CATRHSRSGYTF
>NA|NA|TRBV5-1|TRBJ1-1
TGCGCCAGCAGCTTATACGGGGGGTACGATGAAGCTTTCTTT
CASSLYGGYDEAFF
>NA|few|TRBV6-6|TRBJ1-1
TGTGCCAGCACGCCCCATTTGAGCACTGAAGCTTTCTTT
CASTPHLSTEAFF
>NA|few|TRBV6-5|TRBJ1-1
TGTGCCAGCAGTTACTCGCCGAGTCCCCACGCTGAAGCTTTCTTT
CASSYSPSPHAEAFF
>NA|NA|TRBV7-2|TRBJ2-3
TGTGCCAGCAGCCAACTTCGCACAGATACGCAGTATTTT
CASSQLRTDTQYF
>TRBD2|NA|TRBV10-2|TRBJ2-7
TGCGCCAGCAGTGACCCGGGACTAGGCGGGGAGCAGTACTTC
CASSDPGLGGEQYF
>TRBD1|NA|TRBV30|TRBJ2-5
TGTGCCTGGAGTGTAACGGGCAGGGGGAACCAAGAGACCCAGTACTTC
CAWSVTGRGNQETQYF
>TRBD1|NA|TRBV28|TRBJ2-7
TGTGCCAGCAGGTCACCACCGGGACAGGGGGCGCTCCACGAGCAGTACTTC
CASRSPPGQGALHEQYF
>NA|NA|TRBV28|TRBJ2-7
TGTGCCAGCAGTTTTACAGGGGAGCAGTACTTC
CASSFTGEQYF
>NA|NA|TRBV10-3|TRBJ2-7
TGTGCCATCAGTCAAATCGTGGGAGCCTACGAGCAGTACTTC
CAISQIVGAYEQYF
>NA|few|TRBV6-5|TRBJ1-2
TGTGCCAGCAGTGAACGTTGGCAAGTCGGCTACACCTTC
CASSERWQVGYTF
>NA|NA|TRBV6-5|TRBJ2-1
TGTGCCAGCAGTTACTCGTGGCTCGACAATGAGCAGTTCTTC
CASSYSWLDNEQFF
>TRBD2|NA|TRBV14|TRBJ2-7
TGTGCCAGCAGCCTAGCGGGGATGATCTACGAGCAGTACTTC
CASSLAGMIYEQYF
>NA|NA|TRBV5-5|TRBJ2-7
TGTGCCAGCAGCTTCTTGGGATCAGGGGCCGAGCAGTACTTC
CASSFLGSGAEQYF
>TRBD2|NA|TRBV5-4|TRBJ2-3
TGTGCCAGCAGCTCTAGCGGGAGATACACAGATACGCAGTATTTT
CASSSSGRYTDTQYF
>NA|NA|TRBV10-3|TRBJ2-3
TGTGCCATTCAAGCGGATACCACAGATACGCAGTATTTT
CAIQADTTDTQYF
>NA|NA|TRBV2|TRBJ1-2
TGTGCCAGCACAGACTCCTCCCTACTCGTCAGCTATGGCTACACCTTC
CASTDSSLLVSYGYTF
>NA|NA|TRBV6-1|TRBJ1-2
TGTGCCAGCAGTGAGTGGGGGGGCTATGGCTACACCTTC
CASSEWGGYGYTF
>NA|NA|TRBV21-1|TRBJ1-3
TGTGCCAGCAGCAAAGATCTAACGGGGGGGGCGCCCTTTGGAAACACCATATATTTT
CASSKDLTGGAPFGNTIYF
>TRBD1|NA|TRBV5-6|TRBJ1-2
TGTGCCAGCAGCTTGAGCAAAGACAGGGCTGTTGGCTACACCTTC
CASSLSKDRAVGYTF
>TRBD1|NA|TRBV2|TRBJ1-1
TGTGCCAGTCATTTAATCCGGACAGGGTTTACTGAAGCTTTCTTT
CASHLIRTGFTEAFF
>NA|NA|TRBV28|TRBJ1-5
TGTGCCAGCAAGAATAACAGAGCCACCTATAGCAATCAGCCCCAGCATTTT
CASKNNRATYSNQPQHF
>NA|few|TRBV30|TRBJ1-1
TGTGCCTGGAGCGGGGAGGTGAACACTGAAGCTTTCTTT
CAWSGEVNTEAFF